Presented here are 28 T cell receptor beta chains from one specimen sequenced in a study of shared clonotypes between healthy human individuals (dated by TCRdb to 2018 to 2021). Library creation used the immunoSEQ multiplex PCR assay. Entries here come from immuneACCESS through TCRdb and include only in-frame sequences with V and J called. Some clones fail to appear in such tables; in the studies checked, an unresolved V gene covers under half of the shortfall, and the cause of the remainder is unknown. Across this sample there are about 490,000 clones, with 79% seen only once. The top ten constitute roughly 12% of the sample. Sequencing used PBMCs. The origin of the receptors is a woman aged 40 to 49 in good health. Some clones in this sample may be carry-over from other donors' samples.

This clone showed up just a few times. The chain couples TRBV2 to TRBJ1-2; no reliable D call. V dropped 8 bases and J dropped 7 bases, with 20 bases sitting between them. The CDR3 length is 14 residues. Per the germline V gene, CDR1 is SNHLY and CDR2 is FYNNEI. The CDR3 here is CASVPPLSGLGYTF. The CDR3 DNA follows: TGTGCCAGCGTCCCCCCCTTATCCGGGCTTGGCTACACCTTC. The variable domain in full, completed from reference TRBV2 and TRBJ1-2, reads EPEVTQTPSHQVTQMGQEVILRCVPISNHLYFYWYRQILGQKVEFLVSFYNNEISEKSEIFDDQFSVERPDGSNFTLKIRSTKLEDSAMYFCASVPPLSGLGYTFGSGTRLTVV.

The rearrangement uses TRBV15 and TRBJ1-5; D perhaps matches TRBD1 (6 bases). CDR1 is LNHNV and CDR2 is YYDKDF in the germline V gene (reference sequence). There are 13 residues in the CDR3. Deletions cut 8 bases from V and 4 bases from J, with 12 bases between. The CDR3 nucleotides are TGTGCCACCGAGGACAGCTATAATCAGCCCCAGCATTTT. Its translation is CATEDSYNQPQHF.

The chain carries TRBV11-2 and TRBJ2-1; D perhaps matches TRBD2 (6 bases). Trimming left V 5 bases short and J 8 bases short, with 16 bases between. Germline CDR1 reads SGHAT; CDR2 reads FQNNGV. This CDR3 spans 14 amino acids. The CDR3 coding sequence is TGTGCCAGCAGCCTCGGTACAGCGGGTTATGAGCAGTTCTTC. Protein product: CASSLGTAGYEQFF.

V and J are TRBV7-5 and TRBJ2-7. TRBV7-5 is noted as a pseudogene. The CDR3 spans 12 residues. The DNA of the CDR3 is TGTGCCAGAAGCTTAGGCTCCTACGAGCAGTACTTC. Translating gives CARSLGSYEQYF.

The chain has TRBV10-3 and TRBJ2-3; 9 bases line up with TRBD1. With 3 bases clipped from V and 6 bases from J, the junction kept 10 bases outside the gene matches. Germline loops: CDR1 ENHRY, CDR2 SYGVKD. This CDR3 has 16 residues. The DNA of the CDR3 is TGTGCCATCAGTGACTCCTCCGGGACAGGGTGGGATACGCAGTATTTT. It is translated as CAISDSSGTGWDTQYF.

The chain carries TRBV6-1 and TRBJ1-2; D perhaps matches TRBD1 (6 bases). Germline CDR1 is MNHNS and CDR2 is SASEGT. Trimming stripped 0 bases from V and 7 bases from J, with 12 bases between. The CDR3 length is 14 residues. As DNA, the CDR3 is TGTGCCAGCAGTGAAGCGCGGGGGCATAGTGGCTACACCTTC. Translation: CASSEARGHSGYTF.

This chain links TRBV28 with TRBJ2-5; maybe TRBD2 (5 bases). Germline-derived CDR1 and CDR2 are MDHEN and SYDVKM. The V and J ends lost 8 bases and 5 bases respectively, with 18 bases between them. CDR3 length equals 14 residues. CDR3 nucleotides: TGTGCCAGCGGGCGGGCCTCTACTCGGGAGACCCAGTACTTC. Protein product: CASGRASTRETQYF. Full variable domain (missing parts from reference TRBV28 and TRBJ2-5): DVKVTQSSRYLVKRTGEKVFLECVQDMDHENMFWYRQDPGLGLRLIYFSYDVKMKEKGDIPEGYSVSREKKERFSLILESASTNQTSMYLCASGRASTRETQYFGPGTRLLVL.

The CDR3 sequence is CASRPSGGFVFGNTIYF. The CDR3 nucleotides are TGTGCCAGCAGACCCTCGGGGGGGTTTGTCTTTGGAAACACCATATATTTT. The chain joins TRBV28 to TRBJ1-3, with TRBD1 as a possible D gene (5 bases). There are 17 residues in the CDR3. Per the germline V gene, CDR1 is MDHEN and CDR2 is SYDVKM. Trimming took off 6 bases at V and 3 bases at J, with 21 bases between the two ends.

CDR3 coding DNA: TGTGCCAGCAGCGATCGGACTAGCGGGACCTACAATGAGCAGTTCTTC. Amino acid sequence: CASSDRTSGTYNEQFF. The V and J genes are TRBV9 and TRBJ2-1, with 12 bases identical to TRBD2. CDR3 length: 16 residues. With V trimmed by 3 bases and J by 2 bases, 3 bases remained unmatched. Germline V gene data show CDR1 as SGDLS and CDR2 as YYNGEE.

This clone was seen ten or more times. This chain connects TRBV7-6 to TRBJ2-3, with 9 bases identical to TRBD1. With 1 base clipped from V and 1 base from J, the junction kept 9 bases outside the gene matches. CDR3 length: 18 residues. Germline CDR1 reads SGHVS; CDR2 reads FNYEAQ. CDR3 nucleotide sequence: TGTGCCAGCAGCTTAGGGATTCCGGGACAGGGAGGCACAGATACGCAGTATTTT. As protein: CASSLGIPGQGGTDTQYF. Filled out from reference TRBV7-6 and TRBJ2-3, the complete variable domain reads GAGVSQSPRYKVTKRGQDVALRCDPISGHVSLYWYRQALGQGPEFLTYFNYEAQQDKSGLPNDRFSAERPEGSISTLTIQRTEQRDSAMYRCASSLGIPGQGGTDTQYFGPGTRLTVL.

The V gene is TRBV27, the J gene TRBJ1-5; 7 nucleotides align to TRBD1. The CDR3 sequence is 12 residues long. Trimming cost V 8 bases and J 6 bases; bases outside gene matches: 4. Germline lookup yields CDR1 MNHEY and CDR2 SMNVEV (reference sequence). CDR3 coding DNA: TGTGCCAGCCGGGCAGGGGGTCAGCCCCAGCATTTT. As protein: CASRAGGQPQHF.

V usage is TRBV6-6 and J usage is TRBJ1-1; weak D call: TRBD1 (5 bases). Between the trimmed V and J ends, which lost 5 bases and 0 bases, there was a span of 13 bases. The germline V gene has CDR1 MNHNY and CDR2 SVGAGI (reference sequence). The CDR3 length is 15 residues. This CDR3 is CASSQGLNMNTEAFF. DNA for the CDR3: TGTGCCAGCAGTCAGGGACTGAACATGAACACTGAAGCTTTCTTT.

J is TRBJ1-1 and V is TRBV7-8, with D possibly matching TRBD1 (5 bases). Looked up from germline, CDR1 is SGHVS and CDR2 is FQNEAQ. The CDR3 covers 14 residues. V was cut by 3 bases and J by 8 bases, with 16 bases left in between. The CDR3 here is CASSLGGVDGEAFF. CDR3 in DNA: TGTGCCAGCAGCTTGGGGGGAGTAGATGGGGAAGCTTTCTTT. Full variable domain (outside the CDR3, taken from reference TRBV7-8 and TRBJ1-1): GAGVSQSPRYKVAKRGQDVALRCDPISGHVSLFWYQQALGQGPEFLTYFQNEAQLDKSGLPSDRFFAERPEGSVSTLKIQRTQQEDSAVYLCASSLGGVDGEAFFGQGTRLTVV.

This clone came up once. This rearrangement joins TRBV9 to TRBJ2-2, with 9 bases fitting TRBD1. CDR3 length equals 15 residues. The V segment lost 0 bases and the J segment 4 bases; nucleotides outside the gene matches: 1. Looked up from germline, CDR1 is SGDLS and CDR2 is YYNGEE. The DNA of the CDR3 is TGTGCCAGCAGCGTAGACAGGGGGCTCACCGGGGAGCTGTTTTTT. It is translated as CASSVDRGLTGELFF.

The CDR3 protein is CASSSGWGFNQPQHF. The DNA of the CDR3 is TGTGCCAGCAGTTCGGGATGGGGGTTCAATCAGCCCCAGCATTTT. This chain links TRBV9 with TRBJ1-5; the D gene is possibly TRBD1 (5 bases). CDR3 length: 15 residues. Trimming left V 5 bases short and J 3 bases short, with 15 bases between. CDR1 and CDR2 (germline): SGDLS, YYNGEE.

The chain recombines TRBV6-5 with TRBJ2-7; D is undetermined. The V end was cut by 6 bases, the J end by 3 bases, with 15 bases between. Germline assignment: CDR1 MNHEY and CDR2 SVGAGI. The CDR3 extends over 14 amino acids. The CDR3 nucleotides read TGTGCCAGCAGCCTAGGGCAACACTTCTACGAGCAGTACTTC. It is translated as CASSLGQHFYEQYF.

The gene calls are TRBV27 and TRBJ2-2; D is unresolved. Germline lookup yields CDR1 MNHEY and CDR2 SMNVEV (reference sequence). The CDR3 loop spans 15 amino acids. Trimming took 1 base from V and 4 from J, leaving 10 bases between them. Here the CDR3 DNA reads TGTGCCAGCAGTTTATTGGTCCGAGGCACCGGGGAGCTGTTTTTT. Translated: CASSLLVRGTGELFF.

V gene TRBV7-9 combines with J gene TRBJ2-1; D remains ambiguous. The germline V gene has CDR1 SEHNR and CDR2 FQNEAQ (reference sequence). Trimming removed 4 bases at V and 10 bases at J, with 17 bases between. This CDR3 has 14 amino acids. The CDR3 nucleotides are TGTGCCAGCAGCTCACGTAGCCCTCCCGGGGAGCAGTTCTTC. As protein: CASSSRSPPGEQFF.

The J gene is TRBJ2-7, the V gene TRBV9; no firm D call. Germline V gene lookup returns CDR1 SGDLS and CDR2 YYNGEE. The CDR3 consists of 14 residues. V lost 0 bases and J lost 3, with 10 bases in between. As DNA, the CDR3 is TGTGCCAGCAGCGTAGGTATAGGCGGCTACGAGCAGTACTTC. This gives the protein CASSVGIGGYEQYF. Complete variable domain (other parts from reference TRBV9 and TRBJ2-7): DSGVTQTPKHLITATGQRVTLRCSPRSGDLSVYWYQQSLDQGLQFLIQYYNGEERAKGNILERFSAQQFPDLHSELNLSSLELGDSALYFCASSVGIGGYEQYFGPGTRLTVT.

This chain connects TRBV28 to TRBJ2-7; maybe TRBD2 (6 bases). The germline V gene has CDR1 MDHEN and CDR2 SYDVKM. This CDR3 comprises 14 residues. Trimming cost V 5 bases and J 3 bases, with 14 bases left between them. The CDR3 DNA sequence: TGTGCCAGCAGTACCTCTAGCGCCTTCTACGAGCAGTACTTC. Translated, it gives CASSTSSAFYEQYF.

V and J are TRBV5-1 and TRBJ2-5; 8 bases line up with TRBD1. Germline V CDR1 and CDR2: SGHRS, YFSETQ. This CDR3 has 15 amino acids. The J segment lost 0 bases and the V segment lost 4 bases, leaving 5 bases of the junction unmatched. The DNA for the CDR3 is TGCGCCAGCAGCAGGACAGGGTTCAACCAAGAGACCCAGTACTTC. It translates to CASSRTGFNQETQYF.

The chain links TRBV28 to TRBJ2-3; 9 bases map to TRBD1. V shed 6 bases and J 0 bases; nucleotides not matched to a gene: 7. There are 16 residues in the CDR3. Per germline, CDR1 MDHEN and CDR2 SYDVKM. The CDR3 sequence is CASSPAGTGSTDTQYF. In nucleotides, the CDR3 is TGTGCCAGCAGCCCCGCAGGGACAGGGAGCACAGATACGCAGTATTTT.

This clone was seen a single time. The rearrangement links TRBV7-2 to TRBJ2-5, with 8 positions matching TRBD2. The CDR3 sequence is 15 residues long. Losses at the gene ends were 2 bases for V and 10 bases for J; bases not matched to a gene: 12. The V gene's germline CDR1 is SGHTA and CDR2 FQGNSA. The CDR3 here is CASSLPRGSGSGQYF. The CDR3 bases are TGTGCCAGCAGCTTACCCCGAGGGAGCGGGAGTGGCCAGTACTTC. The full variable domain, in which reference TRBV7-2 and TRBJ2-5 provide the parts outside the CDR3, is GAGVSQSPSNKVTEKGKDVELRCDPISGHTALYWYRQSLGQGLEFLIYFQGNSAPDKSGLPSDRFSAERTGGSVSTLTIQRTQQEDSAVYLCASSLPRGSGSGQYFGPGTRLLVL.

This chain links TRBV7-2 with TRBJ2-2; D possibly matches TRBD1 or TRBD2 (6 bases each). There are 15 residues in the CDR3. The germline V and J ends were trimmed by 5 bases and 1 base, with 11 bases remaining between them. The germline V gene encodes CDR1 SGHTA and CDR2 FQGNSA. The CDR3 DNA reads TGTGCCAGCAGCGGCGGGACATTGAACACCGGGGAGCTGTTTTTT. Its protein is CASSGGTLNTGELFF. Full variable domain (outside the CDR3, taken from reference TRBV7-2 and TRBJ2-2): GAGVSQSPSNKVTEKGKDVELRCDPISGHTALYWYRQSLGQGLEFLIYFQGNSAPDKSGLPSDRFSAERTGGSVSTLTIQRTQQEDSAVYLCASSGGTLNTGELFFGEGSRLTVL.

J is TRBJ1-1 and V is TRBV14; 7 bases map to TRBD1. With 1 base clipped from V and 3 bases from J, the junction kept 8 bases outside the gene matches. Germline assignment: CDR1 SGHDN and CDR2 FVKESK. The CDR3 is made up of 16 amino acids. CDR3 loop: CASSQGRGRGDTEAFF. CDR3 in DNA: TGTGCCAGCAGCCAAGGGAGGGGGCGTGGGGACACTGAAGCTTTCTTT.

The V gene is TRBV11-2, the J gene TRBJ2-2, with D possibly matching TRBD2 (5 bases). In germline, CDR1 is SGHAT, CDR2 FQNNGV. This CDR3 is 14 amino acids long. The V and J ends lost 8 bases and 1 base respectively, with 11 bases between them. DNA of the CDR3: TGTGCCAGCTCAGGACTGCTGAACACCGGGGAGCTGTTTTTT. Translating it yields CASSGLLNTGELFF.

This clone was detected once. The genes are TRBV7-9 and TRBJ2-2; 7 bases align to TRBD1. The CDR3 covers 15 residues. V lost 3 bases to trimming and J lost 4 bases; unmatched junction nucleotides: 5. Germline V gives CDR1 SEHNR, CDR2 FQNEAQ (reference sequence). The CDR3 loop is CASSFDRQGTGELFF. The CDR3 bases are TGTGCCAGCAGCTTCGATCGACAGGGCACCGGGGAGCTGTTTTTT. Together with reference TRBV7-9 and TRBJ2-2, the CDR3 gives the full variable domain: DTGVSQNPRHKITKRGQNVTFRCDPISEHNRLYWYRQTLGQGPEFLTYFQNEAQLEKSRLLSDRFSAERPKGSFSTLEIQRTEQGDSAMYLCASSFDRQGTGELFFGEGSRLTVL.

The chain has TRBV18 and TRBJ2-7; D gene unclear. The germline CDR1 and CDR2 sequences are KGHSH and LQKENI. This CDR3 region has 13 residues. The V and J ends lost 3 bases and 3 bases respectively, with 9 bases between them. The CDR3 DNA reads as TGTGCCAGCTCACCCACCCCAATCTACGAGCAGTACTTC. It translates to CASSPTPIYEQYF.